Listed here are 22 T cell receptor beta chains from one sample, sequenced in a study of T cells expressing NK-cell markers. TCRdb reprocessed the 5' RACE reads and keeps a single row for each CDR3 protein, giving no DNA. The sample table sets out a few hundred thousand distinct CDR3 sequences. Material for sequencing was blood T cells: a sorted CD56 or NKG2C T cell subset, CD4+ or CD8+ T cells, or bulk PBMC T cells (not recorded which). The receptors originated from a man aged 18 to 29 in good health.

CDR3 residues: CASSLTGTSTWHTQYF. The chain couples TRBV11-2 to TRBJ2-3; TCRdb picks TRBD2, but there is no DNA to check that call. Germline V lookup: CDR1 SGHAT, CDR2 FQNNGV. The CDR3 is 16 amino acids.

CDR3 sequence reads: CASKWDTRAGEQFF. This chain connects TRBV5-6 to TRBJ2-1; TCRdb's assignment of TRBD1 cannot be checked, as there is no DNA. CDR1 is SGHDT, CDR2 YYEEEE, per germline. This CDR3 spans 14 amino acids.

The chain combines TRBV12-3 or TRBV12-4 with TRBJ2-5; there is no DNA to check the TCRdb D call of TRBD1. CDR3 size: 12 residues. The chain's CDR3 is CASRLDARAQYF.

CDR3 in amino acids: CSAYHTLIEGANVLTF. V and J are TRBV20-1 and TRBJ2-6. This CDR3 comprises 16 residues. Germline loops: CDR1 DFQATT, CDR2 SNEGSKA (reference sequence).

J is TRBJ2-2 and V is TRBV4-3; TCRdb's assignment of TRBD2 cannot be checked, as there is no DNA. This CDR3 is 17 amino acids long. The germline gives CDR1 LGHNA, CDR2 YSLEER. CDR3 residues: CASSTRIAGGGTGELFF.

The chain has TRBV20-1 and TRBJ2-1; there is no DNA to check the TCRdb D call of TRBD1. Germline V lookup: CDR1 DFQATT, CDR2 SNEGSKA (reference sequence). The CDR3 covers 15 residues. Here the CDR3 reads CSATNTVPTHNEQFF.

The CDR3 loop reads CASSPGTAIYTF. The chain recombines TRBV6-5 with TRBJ1-2; TCRdb's assignment of TRBD1 cannot be checked, as there is no DNA. Per the germline V gene, CDR1 is MNHEY and CDR2 is SVGAGI. CDR3 size: 12 residues.

CDR3 loop: CASSLDSSFYEQYF. V and J are TRBV6-5 and TRBJ2-7; TCRdb picks TRBD1, but there is no DNA to check that call. CDR3 size: 14 residues. CDR1 and CDR2 from the germline V gene are MNHEY and SVGAGI.

The chain has TRBV5-6 and TRBJ1-1; TCRdb's D call of TRBD1 is untestable without DNA. The CDR3 spans 16 residues. Per the germline V gene, CDR1 is SGHDT and CDR2 is YYEEEE. This CDR3 reads CASSSTDRGMNTEAFF.

The rearrangement links TRBV28 to TRBJ2-5; as DNA is missing, the TRBD2 call by TCRdb cannot be tested. The CDR3 runs to 15 residues. Looked up from germline, CDR1 is MDHEN and CDR2 is SYDVKM. The CDR3 is CASSRRGTGGQTQYF.

This rearrangement joins TRBV19 to TRBJ2-1. This CDR3 region has 13 residues. Germline values: CDR1 LNHDA, CDR2 SQIVND (reference sequence). The CDR3 loop is CASSMTAYNEQFF.

J is TRBJ1-4 and V is TRBV4-1; TCRdb selects TRBD1, and the lack of DNA leaves this call unchecked. Germline CDR1 and CDR2: MGHRA and YSYEKL. The CDR3 is 16 amino acids. This chain's CDR3 is CASSQPRQGTNEKLFF.

V and J are TRBV18 and TRBJ1-1. Germline V lookup: CDR1 KGHSH, CDR2 LQKENI. The CDR3 has 14 amino acids. CDR3 in amino acids: CASSPDKGRTEAFF. The full variable domain, rest sourced from reference TRBV18 and TRBJ1-1, is NAGVMQNPRHLVRRRGQEARLRCSPMKGHSHVYWYRQLPEEGLKFMVYLQKENIIDESGMPKERFSAEFPKEGPSILRIQQVVRGDSAAYFCASSPDKGRTEAFFGQGTRLTVV.

This chain uses TRBV12-3 or TRBV12-4 with TRBJ2-2; TCRdb's D call, TRBD1, is unchecked because there is no DNA. The CDR3 has 16 amino acids. The CDR3 spells CASKGDRDRDTGELFF.

The chain recombines TRBV24-1 with TRBJ2-5; there is no DNA to check the TCRdb D call of TRBD1. The germline CDR1 and CDR2 sequences are KGHDR and SFDVKD. CDR3 length: 15 residues. The CDR3 reads CATSDLTQGKETQYF.

V is TRBV21-1 and J is TRBJ2-1. TRBV21-1 counts as a pseudogene. The CDR3 runs to 15 residues. The CDR3 loop reads CASSPEVSSYNEQFF.

The chain recombines TRBV5-4 with TRBJ1-1. CDR3 length equals 15 residues. Germline V gives CDR1 SGHNT, CDR2 YYREEE (reference sequence). The CDR3 sequence: CASSSTTNRNTEAFF.

The chain employs TRBV6-4 and TRBJ2-2; lacking DNA, the TRBD1 call made by TCRdb goes unchecked. Per the germline V gene, CDR1 is MRHNA and CDR2 is SNTAGT. The CDR3 runs to 12 residues. The CDR3 loop reads CASRTQGGELFF.

This chain uses TRBV9 with TRBJ1-2. There are 14 residues in the CDR3. Germline CDR1 reads SGDLS; CDR2 reads YYNGEE. The CDR3 region is CASSAGPANYGYTF.

The chain uses TRBV29-1 and TRBJ2-4. The CDR3 spans 11 residues. CDR1 is SQVTM, CDR2 ANQGSEA, per germline. The CDR3 sequence: CSVVRAAIQYF.

V gene TRBV4-1 combines with J gene TRBJ1-4; TCRdb reports TRBD1, a call that lacks DNA to check it against. Germline V gives CDR1 MGHRA, CDR2 YSYEKL. The CDR3 covers 15 residues. The CDR3 here is CASSLTGSGDEKLFF.

This chain uses TRBV20-1 with TRBJ2-1; there is no DNA to check the TCRdb D call of TRBD2. The CDR3 consists of 14 residues. Looked up from germline, CDR1 is DFQATT and CDR2 is SNEGSKA (reference sequence). The CDR3 loop reads CSARGPSGGGEQFF.